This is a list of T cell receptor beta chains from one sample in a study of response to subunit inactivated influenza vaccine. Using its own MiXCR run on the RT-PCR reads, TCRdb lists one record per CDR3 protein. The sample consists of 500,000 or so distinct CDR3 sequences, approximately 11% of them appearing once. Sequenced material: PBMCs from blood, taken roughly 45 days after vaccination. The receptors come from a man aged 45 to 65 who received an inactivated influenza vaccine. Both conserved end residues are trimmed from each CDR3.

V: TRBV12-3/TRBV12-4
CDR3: ASSSGQGNTIY

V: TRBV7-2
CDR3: ASSPVPRTGGTGELF

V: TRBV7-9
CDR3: ASSLELGGNEQF

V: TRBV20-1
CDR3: SASTTSGAADTQY

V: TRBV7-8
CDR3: ASSSAVVEQY

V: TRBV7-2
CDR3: ASSPKGTVYNEQF

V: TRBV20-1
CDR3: SARTGTPYEQY

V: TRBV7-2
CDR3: ASSLHAGGLEQY

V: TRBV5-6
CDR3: ASSRGTGRFYEQY

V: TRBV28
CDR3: ASSFPRVQNGYT

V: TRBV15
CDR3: ATSRDQGASYEQY

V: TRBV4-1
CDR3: ASSKTGGTEAF

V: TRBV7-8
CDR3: ASSRLRGPSYEQY

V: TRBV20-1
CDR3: SASSGVPDTQY

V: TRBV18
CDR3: ASSPPGQGSHEQY

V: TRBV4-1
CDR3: ASSQGVGQGAGETQY

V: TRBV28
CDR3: ASKYRGGNNSPLH

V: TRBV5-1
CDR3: ASSPSGRWSDTQY

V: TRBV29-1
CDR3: SVDIGASYEQY

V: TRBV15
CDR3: ATSRDPGDEQY

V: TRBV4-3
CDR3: ASSPGEAWENSPLH

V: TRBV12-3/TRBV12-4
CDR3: ASSLYRNRQETQY

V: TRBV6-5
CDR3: ASSSTYGSYEQY

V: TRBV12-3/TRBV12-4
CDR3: ASSLSYNEQF

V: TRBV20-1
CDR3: SARAGTQYNEQF

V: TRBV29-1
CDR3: SVVGQLLRSGASYEQY

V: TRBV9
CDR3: ASSVATRDEQY

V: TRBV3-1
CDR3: ASSQKGGRADTQY

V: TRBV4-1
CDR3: ASSQGRTRFTDTQY

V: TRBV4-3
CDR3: ASSQGVEGFYEQY

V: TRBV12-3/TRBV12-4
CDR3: ASSRLASGGTYNEHF

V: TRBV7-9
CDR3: ASSLVPGTGSVEQY

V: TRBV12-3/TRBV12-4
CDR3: ASMGDRGSYNEQF

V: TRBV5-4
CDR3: ASSPAGTGIETQY

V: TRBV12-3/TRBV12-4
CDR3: ASSSGGGNTGELF

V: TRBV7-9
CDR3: ASSAPGANDEQF

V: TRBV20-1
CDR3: SARDRRFQNTEAF

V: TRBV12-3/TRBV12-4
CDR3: ASSEGQAGELF

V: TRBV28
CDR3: ASFLRGSPDTQY

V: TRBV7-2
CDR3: ASQISRDQETQY

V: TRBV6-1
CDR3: ASRSGTGYNEQF

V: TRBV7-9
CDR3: ASSPSDPNEQF